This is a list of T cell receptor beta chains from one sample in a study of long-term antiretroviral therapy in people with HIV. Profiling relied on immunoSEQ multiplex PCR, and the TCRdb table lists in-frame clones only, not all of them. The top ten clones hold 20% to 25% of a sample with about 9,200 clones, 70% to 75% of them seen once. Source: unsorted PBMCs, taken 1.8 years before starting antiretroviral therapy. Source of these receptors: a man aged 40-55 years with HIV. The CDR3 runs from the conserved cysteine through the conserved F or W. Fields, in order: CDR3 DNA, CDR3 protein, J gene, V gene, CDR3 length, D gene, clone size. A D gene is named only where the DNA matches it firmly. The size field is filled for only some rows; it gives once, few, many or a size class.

CDR3nt: TGTGCCAGCAGCTTGGGACTAGCGGGGATCTATGAGCAGTTCTTC
CDR3aa: CASSLGLAGIYEQFF
j_gene: TRBJ2-1
v_gene: TRBV27
len: 15
d_gene: TRBD2
abundance: NA

CDR3nt: TGTGCCAGCAGCAAAGACAGGGGGAACACTGAAGCTTTCTTT
CDR3aa: CASSKDRGNTEAFF
j_gene: TRBJ1-1
v_gene: TRBV21-1
len: 14
d_gene: NA
abundance: NA

CDR3nt: TGTGCCAGCAGCATACTTAGCGGGGGGAGCTCCTACGAGCAGTACTTC
CDR3aa: CASSILSGGSSYEQYF
j_gene: TRBJ2-7
v_gene: TRBV5-6
len: 16
d_gene: TRBD2
abundance: NA

CDR3nt: TGTGCCAGCAGTGCAGGTTCGAGAAACACTGAAGCTTTCTTT
CDR3aa: CASSAGSRNTEAFF
j_gene: TRBJ1-1
v_gene: TRBV2
len: 14
d_gene: NA
abundance: NA

CDR3nt: TGTGCCAGCAGTTGGCTGGCGAACAGCAATCAGCCCCAGCATTTT
CDR3aa: CASSWLANSNQPQHF
j_gene: TRBJ1-5
v_gene: TRBV6-6
len: 15
d_gene: NA
abundance: NA

CDR3nt: TGTGCCAGTAGTACCCGGACAGGGACGAATTCACCCCTCCACTTT
CDR3aa: CASSTRTGTNSPLHF
j_gene: TRBJ1-6
v_gene: TRBV19
len: 15
d_gene: TRBD1
abundance: NA

CDR3nt: TGCGCCAGCAGCTTGGTTTATAGCGGCACAGATACGCAGTATTTT
CDR3aa: CASSLVYSGTDTQYF
j_gene: TRBJ2-3
v_gene: TRBV5-1
len: 15
d_gene: NA
abundance: NA

CDR3nt: TGTGCCAGCACCTTCCGGGACAGGATAGAGACCCAGTACTTC
CDR3aa: CASTFRDRIETQYF
j_gene: TRBJ2-5
v_gene: TRBV6-1
len: 14
d_gene: TRBD1
abundance: NA

CDR3nt: TGTGCCAGCAGTACGGGGAATTCACCCCTCCACTTT
CDR3aa: CASSTGNSPLHF
j_gene: TRBJ1-6
v_gene: TRBV28
len: 12
d_gene: NA
abundance: NA

CDR3nt: TGTGCCAGCAGTCCAGACACGTATGGCTACACCTTC
CDR3aa: CASSPDTYGYTF
j_gene: TRBJ1-2
v_gene: TRBV6-5
len: 12
d_gene: NA
abundance: NA

CDR3nt: TGTGCCAGCAGCTTATCGCTAGCGGGGGGCCTCGGCTACAATGAGCAGTTCTTC
CDR3aa: CASSLSLAGGLGYNEQFF
j_gene: TRBJ2-1
v_gene: TRBV7-3
len: 18
d_gene: TRBD2
abundance: NA

CDR3nt: TGTGCCAGCAGCCCGCCGAGTAGCGTCTCCTACGAGCAGTACTTC
CDR3aa: CASSPPSSVSYEQYF
j_gene: TRBJ2-7
v_gene: TRBV6-1
len: 15
d_gene: NA
abundance: NA

CDR3nt: TGTGCCAGCAGCTTAGGGCACAACCAAGAGACCCAGTACTTC
CDR3aa: CASSLGHNQETQYF
j_gene: TRBJ2-5
v_gene: TRBV11-2
len: 14
d_gene: NA
abundance: NA

CDR3nt: TGTGCCAGCAGTCTGGGACGGATAAACTATGGCTACACCTTC
CDR3aa: CASSLGRINYGYTF
j_gene: TRBJ1-2
v_gene: TRBV2
len: 14
d_gene: NA
abundance: NA

CDR3nt: TGTGCCAGCAGTTACCTTGGACCATATGGCTACACCTTC
CDR3aa: CASSYLGPYGYTF
j_gene: TRBJ1-2
v_gene: TRBV6-5
len: 13
d_gene: NA
abundance: NA

CDR3nt: TGTGCCATCAGTGAGACTAGCGGGGAGGATTACAATGAGCAGTTCTTC
CDR3aa: CAISETSGEDYNEQFF
j_gene: TRBJ2-1
v_gene: TRBV10-3
len: 16
d_gene: TRBD2
abundance: once

CDR3nt: TGTGCCAGCAGTGAAGAACGGTGGTATGGCTACACCTTC
CDR3aa: CASSEERWYGYTF
j_gene: TRBJ1-2
v_gene: TRBV2
len: 13
d_gene: NA
abundance: NA

CDR3nt: TGTGCCAGCAGCTCCACCCACGGAAATACGCAGTATTTT
CDR3aa: CASSSTHGNTQYF
j_gene: TRBJ2-3
v_gene: TRBV7-2
len: 13
d_gene: NA
abundance: NA